This TCR beta chain was sequenced in a study of blood T cell repertoires in COVID-19 (dated by TCRdb to the early 2020s). For the wider study: Samples covering the acute and convalescent phases of COVID-19 were provided by collaborators in the United States, Italy and Spain. The samples were drawn from the first 160 participants of the ongoing ImmuneRACE study and from 1,254 subjects provided by 6 global collaborators. Where available, HLA class I and class II types were obtained from metadata supplied by the sample provider rather than from assay-based typing. The repertoires were released in a freely available public database meant as a resource for research on the immune response to SARS-CoV-2. The material from the prospective study consisted of cDNA or gDNA derived from T cells, B-cell-depleted T cells, or PBMCs. Deeply sampled blood TCRbeta repertoires from subjects exposed to, actively infected with, or recovered from COVID-19 were included in the dataset. Nearly every sample came with metadata listing a de-identified subject ID, COVID-19 status, age in years and sex. Beyond this particular receptor, the publication reports: Clinical and demographic metadata were provided uncurated, with the amount varying by source and participant.

The junction shows trimming of 7 bases on V and 7 bases on J, and the gene matches do not reach 13 bases of it. The CDR3 covers 13 residues, taking in both the cysteine and the phenylalanine. Only CDR3 DNA remains: 39 bases, in frame from the first base. CDR1 and CDR2, looked up from the germline V gene, are SQVTM and ANQGSEA. TCRbeta CDR3 regions were amplified from genomic DNA by means of the immunoSEQ Assay, a bias-controlled multiplex PCR. Regarding the original processing steps: The number of nucleated cells in each sample was estimated from the amplification of reference gene primers within the assay. To quantify the absolute abundance of each unique TCRbeta CDR3 rearrangement, sequence reads were collapsed and filtered. For each sample, productive Simpson clonality was calculated by taking the square root of Simpson's diversity index across productive rearrangements. Here the immuneACCESS table is served through TCRdb, limited to in-frame sequences with V and J called. Missing clones are a known gap in these copies; in checked studies unresolved V genes cover under half, and the rest lacks a known reason. V and J calls and clone size are those listed in that table; D and trimming were worked out from the DNA. The sample table holds fewer than 400,000 clones, of which 83% were seen once. The ten largest clones capture under 3% of the sample.

A word on this clone: This receptor's antigen is unknown. Per-base quality was not reported, and no clone a single base away is much larger than it.

Each collaborating institution followed its own protocols to collect whole blood in K2EDTA tubes. For TCRbeta analysis, collaborators shipped samples in one of three forms: frozen whole blood, isolated PBMCs, or DNA extracted from either of those sample types. The receptor was isolated from a man aged 25 to 40 with active or convalescent COVID-19. The specimen sequenced was peripheral blood. The rearranged chain carries TRBV29-1 and TRBJ2-7; 7 central bases correspond to TRBD1. The CDR3 protein: CSAKDGLGQEQYF. The bases read TGCAGCGCCAAGGACGGACTGGGACAGGAGCAGTACTTC.